This TCR beta chain emerged from a study of T cell repertoires in cytomegalovirus infection. Study details: Used in the study were CMV epitopes, some recently identified and HLA-C-restricted, others well-studied and HLA-B-restricted. From public TCR beta signatures came an indication of both CMV infection and matching HLA type.

Using its own MiXCR run on the reads, TCRdb lists one record per CDR3 protein. Among about 400,000 distinct CDR3 sequences, roughly a third were seen once, and the ten largest hold about 13%. A few counts support this clonotype. What it binds is not known. Unmatched junction bases numbered 7, after V lost 4 bases and J lost 3 bases. The germline V gene has CDR1 KGHDR and CDR2 SFDVKD. CDR3 length equals 16 residues. The input for sequencing was cultured PBMCs, taken from culture after CMV antigen stimulation. This receptor was obtained from a human donor in good health (CMV status not recorded). Some clones in this sample may be carry-over from other donors' samples. J is TRBJ1-5 and V is TRBV24-1, with 8 nucleotides matching TRBD1. The CDR3 coding sequence is TGTGCCACCAGTGAACCAGGACAGGGCTTCAATCAGCCCCAGCATTTT. Residues: CATSEPGQGFNQPQHF.